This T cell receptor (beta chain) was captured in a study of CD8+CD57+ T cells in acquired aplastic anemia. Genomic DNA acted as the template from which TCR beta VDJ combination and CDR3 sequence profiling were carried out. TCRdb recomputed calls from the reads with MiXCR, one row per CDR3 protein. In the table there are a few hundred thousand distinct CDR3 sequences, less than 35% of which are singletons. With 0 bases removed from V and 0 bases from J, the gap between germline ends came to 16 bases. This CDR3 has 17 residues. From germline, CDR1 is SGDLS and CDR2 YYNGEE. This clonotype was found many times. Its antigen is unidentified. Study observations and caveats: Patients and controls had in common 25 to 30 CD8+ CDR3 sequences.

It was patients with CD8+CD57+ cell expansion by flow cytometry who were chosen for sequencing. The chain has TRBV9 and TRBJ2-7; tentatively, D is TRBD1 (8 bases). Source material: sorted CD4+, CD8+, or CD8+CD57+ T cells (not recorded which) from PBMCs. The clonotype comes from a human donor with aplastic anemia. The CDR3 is CASSVGTGTTSSYEQYF. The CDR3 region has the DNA TGTGCCAGCAGCGTAGGGACAGGGACTACTAGCTCCTACGAGCAGTACTTC.